The entry below gives a single TCR beta chain sequence along with its context. Its antigen is as yet unknown. Assay: immunoSEQ multiplex PCR; the TCRdb copy retains only in-frame clones and omits some. The sample lists roughly 64,000 clones; roughly nine tenths were seen once. The V and J ends lost 6 bases and 7 bases respectively, with 18 bases between them. The germline V gene encodes CDR1 MDHEN and CDR2 SYDVKM. The CDR3 is 14 residues long. The entry originates in a study of OX40 agonist ivuxolimab in advanced cancers. The study, taken as a whole, reports: The specificity for antigen of the expanded peripheral T cells was not determined. The study found that CD8+ T cells averaged more expanded clones than CD4+. Both CD4+ and CD8+ T cell populations in blood had undergone clonal expansion by week 6 at 0.1 to 3.0 mg/kg.

Sequenced material: CD4+ or CD8+ T cells sorted from blood, taken in a trial of the OX40 agonist ivuxolimab. The chain is built from TRBV28 and TRBJ1-1, with unresolved D. This TCR came from an adult with an advanced solid tumor such as melanoma, head and neck, liver or kidney cancer. DNA of the CDR3: TGTGCCAGCAGCCCCGAACAGCTCGGCCGTGAAGCTTTCTTT. Its protein is CASSPEQLGREAFF.